This TCR beta chain is drawn from a study of graft-versus-host responses after intestinal transplantation. The repertoire was sequenced with immunoSEQ multiplex PCR; TCRdb's copy has only in-frame clones and lacks some. The sample yields under 95,000 clones, roughly four fifths seen once. Looked up from germline, CDR1 is LNHDA and CDR2 is SQIVND (reference sequence). V lost 3 bases and J 1 base, leaving 15 bases between the germline ends. The CDR3 runs 16 residues. Points on this clone: Its antigen is still unknown.

Points from the study as a whole: GvH clones occurred in recipient marrow; some first appeared in ileum or blood.

V is TRBV19 and J is TRBJ1-1; D is uncertain. This sequence originates from a human donor who received an intestinal transplant. The sequenced sample was unstimulated CD4+ T cells sorted from spleen or lymph node cells, obtained before intestinal transplant. The CDR3 sequence: CASSMGPSRPNTEAFF. CDR3 coding DNA: TGTGCCAGTAGTATGGGCCCCTCACGACCGAACACTGAAGCTTTCTTT.